The source of this T cell receptor (beta chain) is a study of shared clonotypes between healthy human individuals. Study as a whole: Sampling drew on donors who were a couple of women and a few men aged 18 to 49.

The authors divided CD4+ cells into CD45RA+ naive and CD45RA-negative memory subsets. CDR3 length equals 13 residues. Trimming removed 2 bases from V and 3 bases from J, with 8 bases in between. CDR1 SNHLY and CDR2 FYNNEI come from the germline V gene. As regards this clone: As yet, its antigen is unknown. Additional DNA sequences in this sample encode the identical CDR3.

Broader study findings: The diversity represented, both genetic and in exposure history, was limited by few donors. Clonotype sharing among donors was expected to depend on sequencing depth.

Profiled with immunoSEQ multiplex PCR; TCRdb holds only in-frame clones, not every one. The data hold approximately 2,300,000 clones, with around 92% observed a single time. Sequencing was carried out using naive CD4+ T cells from PBMCs. The subset is: CD45RA+ positively selected. This receptor was taken from a man between 18 and 35 years old in good health. Some clones in this sample may be carry-over from other donors' samples. The chain has TRBV2 and TRBJ2-7; D not certain. CDR3 coding DNA: TGTGCCAGCAGTGAATGGCAGAACTACGAGCAGTACTTC. Its protein product is CASSEWQNYEQYF.